A single sample is the source of the 18 T cell receptor beta chains below, sequenced in a study of blood T cell repertoires in COVID-19 (dated by TCRdb to 2018 to 2020). Libraries were prepared through the immunoSEQ multiplex PCR assay. Entries here come from immuneACCESS through TCRdb and include only in-frame sequences with V and J called. Some clones fail to appear in such tables; in the studies checked, an unresolved V gene covers under half of the shortfall, and the cause of the remainder is unknown. The sample table contains some 77,000 clones; only one count was recorded for 90% of them. 4.3% of the sample comes from the top ten. Specimen: peripheral blood. These TCRs come from a woman older than 75 with active or convalescent COVID-19.

The chain employs TRBV29-1 and TRBJ2-7; a weak D match, TRBD2 (5 bases). Trimming took 4 bases from V and 0 from J, leaving 13 bases between them. Germline CDR1 reads SQVTM; CDR2 reads ANQGSEA. There are 14 residues in the CDR3. In DNA form, the CDR3 reads TGCAGCGTTGGAAGGACGGGGAGCTCCTACGAGCAGTACTTC. Encoded protein: CSVGRTGSSYEQYF.

This rearrangement joins TRBV6-6 to TRBJ2-2; TRBD2 matches at 8 bases. Germline CDR1 is MNHNY and CDR2 is SVGAGI (reference sequence). J gave up 6 bases and V 2 bases, and 5 bases lay outside the gene matches. CDR3 length: 15 residues. CDR3 DNA: TGTGCCAGCAGTTACGGGACTAGAGGGGCCGGGGAGCTGTTTTTT. Amino acids: CASSYGTRGAGELFF.

The chain joins TRBV7-2 to TRBJ1-6, with 11 bases fitting TRBD1. Per the germline V gene, CDR1 is SGHTA and CDR2 is FQGNSA. The CDR3 is 15 amino acids. J lost 10 bases, V lost 5 bases, and 7 bases had no gene match. This chain's CDR3 is CASSPRTGGVSPLHF. CDR3 DNA: TGTGCCAGCAGCCCACGGACAGGGGGCGTGTCACCCCTCCACTTT.

V usage is TRBV5-6 and J usage is TRBJ2-7; 9 bases align to TRBD2. Trimming removed 4 bases from V and 2 bases from J; junction bases left unmatched: 4. This CDR3 region has 14 residues. In germline, CDR1 is SGHDT, CDR2 YYEEEE. DNA for the CDR3: TGTGCCAGCAGCCTAGCGGGGAGAACCTACGAGCAGTACTTC. Translation gives CASSLAGRTYEQYF.

The chain employs TRBV7-8 and TRBJ2-1, with D uncertain. CDR3 size: 14 residues. Germline V gene sequence: CDR1 SGHVS, CDR2 FQNEAQ. The V end lost 1 base, the J end lost 4 bases, and 8 bases lay between the germline ends. CDR3 sequence (DNA): TGTGCCAGCAGCTTAGTTCCCCTATACAATGAGCAGTTCTTC. As protein: CASSLVPLYNEQFF.

The chain is built from TRBV2 and TRBJ2-5, with D uncertain. In germline, CDR1 is SNHLY, CDR2 FYNNEI. The CDR3 is made up of 14 amino acids. Trimming removed 5 bases from V and 2 bases from J, with 12 bases in between. The CDR3 protein is CASSITRGQETQYF. In DNA, the CDR3 is TGTGCCAGCAGTATCACCCGCGGACAAGAGACCCAGTACTTC.

The chain couples TRBV4-3 to TRBJ2-1; TRBD2 is a possible D gene (6 bases). This CDR3 has 15 residues. V was pared by 4 bases and J by 4 bases, with 14 bases between. The germline CDR1 and CDR2 sequences are LGHNA and YSLEER. CDR3 sequence (DNA): TGCGCCAGCAGCCCGACTAGGAGACTATACAATGAGCAGTTCTTC. Translated, it gives CASSPTRRLYNEQFF.

V and J are TRBV29-1 and TRBJ2-5, with D perhaps TRBD2 (6 bases). Germline V lookup: CDR1 SQVTM, CDR2 ANQGSEA. The V end was cut by 8 bases, the J end by 1 base, with 11 bases between. The CDR3 sequence is 12 residues long. The CDR3 spells CSIWDFQETQYF. The CDR3 DNA reads as TGCAGCATTTGGGACTTCCAAGAGACCCAGTACTTC.

The V and J genes are TRBV24-1 and TRBJ2-7, with D possibly being TRBD2 (5 bases). Trimming removed 3 bases at V and 5 bases at J, with 16 bases between. This CDR3 contains 15 residues. Germline CDR1 is KGHDR and CDR2 is SFDVKD. Here the CDR3 DNA reads TGTGCCACCAGTGATCCTAAGAGGGCAGGCAACGAGCAGTACTTC. Protein product: CATSDPKRAGNEQYF.

The chain is built from TRBV10-3 and TRBJ1-5, with 9 bases aligning to TRBD1. The CDR3 is 15 amino acids. The J segment lost 1 base and the V segment lost 6 bases, leaving 4 bases of the junction unmatched. The V gene's germline CDR1 is ENHRY and CDR2 SYGVKD. DNA of the CDR3: TGTGCCATCAGAGGGGACAGGGCGAGCAATCAGCCCCAGCATTTT. Translated, it gives CAIRGDRASNQPQHF.

The V and J genes are TRBV28 and TRBJ2-7; 8 bases map to TRBD2. This CDR3 has 14 residues. Trimming cost V 5 bases and J 6 bases; bases outside gene matches: 9. CDR1 MDHEN and CDR2 SYDVKM come from the germline V gene. Written as DNA, the CDR3 is TGTGCCAGCAGTCCACCGGGGGGGGGCGGCGAGCAGTACTTC. Protein: CASSPPGGGGEQYF.

V gene TRBV7-2 combines with J gene TRBJ1-1; D is undetermined. The CDR3 covers 13 residues. With 6 bases removed from V and 5 bases from J, the gap between germline ends came to 13 bases. In germline, CDR1 is SGHTA, CDR2 FQGNSA. The CDR3 sequence: CASRLTIGTEAFF. For the CDR3, the DNA is TGTGCCAGCAGATTAACCATCGGGACTGAAGCTTTCTTT.

CDR3 sequence reads: CASSYSPGRGNYGYTF. The CDR3 nucleotides read TGTGCCAGCAGTTACTCCCCGGGACGGGGGAACTATGGCTACACCTTC. V usage is TRBV6-5 and J usage is TRBJ1-2; D might be TRBD1 (5 bases). This CDR3 contains 16 residues. CDR1 and CDR2 from the germline V gene are MNHEY and SVGAGI. V shed 0 bases and J shed 2 bases, with 13 bases lying between them.

This chain links TRBV14 with TRBJ2-1; TRBD1 agrees at 7 bases. Trimming removed 5 bases from V and 4 bases from J; junction bases left unmatched: 2. CDR3 size: 13 residues. Germline V gene data show CDR1 as SGHDN and CDR2 as FVKESK. This chain's CDR3 is CASSSGQYNEQFF. The CDR3 DNA sequence: TGTGCCAGCAGCTCGGGACAGTACAATGAGCAGTTCTTC.

V gene TRBV19 combines with J gene TRBJ1-6; TRBD1 aligns across 9 bases. CDR3 size: 15 residues. V trimming: 6 bases; J trimming: 6 bases; junction bases outside the gene matches: 6. The germline V gene has CDR1 LNHDA and CDR2 SQIVND (reference sequence). The CDR3 is CASRDRGKSNSPLHF. The CDR3 coding sequence is TGTGCCAGTAGGGACAGGGGAAAAAGTAATTCACCCCTCCACTTT.

The chain carries TRBV27 and TRBJ1-5; possible D gene TRBD1, 5 bases. CDR1 MNHEY and CDR2 SMNVEV come from the germline V gene (reference sequence). The CDR3 has 13 amino acids. The germline V and J ends were trimmed by 6 bases and 4 bases, with 10 bases remaining between them. CDR3 coding DNA: TGTGCCAGCAGCCCGGGGGGGAATCAGCCCCAGCATTTT. It is translated as CASSPGGNQPQHF.

In its sample, this clone was seen once. The V gene is TRBV6-5, the J gene TRBJ1-2; D gene unclear. Germline V gene sequence: CDR1 MNHEY, CDR2 SVGAGI. Trimming cost V 7 bases and J 4 bases, with 7 bases left between them. This CDR3 contains 11 residues. The CDR3 spells CASISVYGYTF. CDR3 DNA: TGTGCCAGCATCTCCGTCTATGGCTACACCTTC.

The chain carries TRBV7-8 and TRBJ1-1; the match to TRBD1 covers 10 bases. Unmatched junction bases numbered 4, after V lost 5 bases and J lost 4 bases. Germline V CDR1 and CDR2: SGHVS, FQNEAQ. This CDR3 comprises 14 residues. CDR3 protein: CASSLRDRGTEAFF. CDR3 nucleotides: TGTGCCAGCAGCCTCCGGGACAGGGGCACTGAAGCTTTCTTT.